The 23 T cell receptor beta chains presented below share a single source sample, sequenced in a study of control samples from healthy donors and cancer patients. Profiling relied on immunoSEQ multiplex PCR, and the TCRdb table lists in-frame clones only, not all of them. The table has more than 110,000 clones, less than 90% seen once. What was sequenced was blood. The receptors originated from a woman younger than 45 in good health.

The chain has TRBV7-2 and TRBJ1-4; D call uncertain. CDR1 is SGHTA, CDR2 FQGNSA, per germline. V lost 0 bases and J lost 7, with 12 bases in between. The CDR3 contains 15 residues. In DNA form, the CDR3 reads TGTGCCAGCAGCTTAGCGGGCAGCACGGGTGAAAAACTGTTTTTT. As protein: CASSLAGSTGEKLFF.

The chain links TRBV21-1 to TRBJ2-7; the table's D call TRBD2 went unverified against the DNA. TRBV21-1 is a known pseudogene. The CDR3 consists of 19 residues. In DNA, the CDR3 is TGTGCCAGCAGCAAAGTGGGGGGGCCCGCGGTCAGCAGTTTCTACGAGCAGTACTTC. This gives the protein CASSKVGGPAVSSFYEQYF.

V gene TRBV3-1 (or the pseudogene TRBV3-2) combines with J gene TRBJ1-2, with D possibly matching TRBD1 (5 bases). V was pared by 4 bases and J by 3 bases, with 9 bases between. The germline gives CDR1 LGHDT, CDR2 YNNKEL (reference sequence). This CDR3 spans 13 amino acids. CDR3 residues: CASSRTGDYGYTF. The CDR3 coding sequence is TGTGCCAGCAGCCGGACGGGGGACTATGGCTACACCTTC.

V gene TRBV2 combines with J gene TRBJ1-1; 10 bases fit TRBD1. Germline trimming cut 6 bases from V and 3 bases from J; bases unmatched to any gene: 4. Germline assignment: CDR1 SNHLY and CDR2 FYNNEI. This CDR3 is 14 amino acids long. CDR3 amino acids: CASSRQGADTEAFF. The CDR3 DNA reads as TGTGCCAGCAGCCGACAGGGGGCGGACACTGAAGCTTTCTTT.

J is TRBJ1-1 and V is TRBV13, with D tentatively TRBD1 (6 bases). The CDR3 consists of 11 residues. V gave up 5 bases and J gave up 11 bases, with 12 bases separating them. Germline assignment: CDR1 PRHDT and CDR2 FYEKMQ (reference sequence). CDR3 coding DNA: TGTGCCAGCAGCCTACAGGGAGACGCTTTCTTT. It codes for CASSLQGDAFF.

This CDR3 is CASSQVLRLPHEQYF. Written as DNA, the CDR3 is TGTGCCAGCAGCCAAGTTCTGAGATTACCCCACGAGCAGTACTTC. This sequence joins TRBV3-1 (or the pseudogene TRBV3-2) and TRBJ2-7; D is uncertain. Germline lookup yields CDR1 LGHDT and CDR2 YNNKEL (reference sequence). V shed 1 base and J shed 5 bases, with 15 bases lying between them. The CDR3 has 15 amino acids.

The table lists this clone with a few counts. The V and J genes are TRBV20-1 and TRBJ1-1; D unresolved. Germline CDR1 is DFQATT and CDR2 is SNEGSKA (reference sequence). V was pared by 3 bases and J by 8 bases, with 10 bases between. The CDR3 runs 11 residues. CDR3 DNA: TGCAGTGCTAGTATCGCCGTGGAAGCTTTCTTT. Translating gives CSASIAVEAFF.

This chain joins TRBV11-3 and TRBJ2-1; a weak D match, TRBD1 (5 bases). Germline V CDR1 and CDR2: SGHNT, YENEEA. CDR3 length: 14 amino acids. V was shortened by 4 bases and J by 9 bases, with 16 bases between the two germline ends. The CDR3 is CASSSSRFRGEQFF. CDR3 in DNA: TGTGCCAGCAGCTCCTCCCGGTTTAGGGGTGAGCAGTTCTTC. Variable domain in full (rest from reference TRBV11-3 and TRBJ2-1): EAGVVQSPRYKIIEKKQPVAFWCNPISGHNTLYWYLQNLGQGPELLIRYENEEAVDDSQLPKDRFSAERLKGVDSTLKIQPAELGDSAVYLCASSSSRFRGEQFFGPGTRLTVL.

The chain is built from TRBV5-1 and TRBJ1-1, with 8 bases lining up with TRBD1. With 4 bases clipped from V and 4 bases from J, the junction kept 6 bases outside the gene matches. This CDR3 is built from 14 residues. Germline values: CDR1 SGHRS, CDR2 YFSETQ. CDR3 sequence reads: CASSGQGYGTEAFF. The CDR3 region has the DNA TGCGCCAGCAGCGGACAGGGTTATGGCACTGAAGCTTTCTTT.

V usage is TRBV27 and J usage is TRBJ2-7; a possible D gene is TRBD2 (6 bases). CDR3 length equals 14 residues. Germline V gives CDR1 MNHEY, CDR2 SMNVEV (reference sequence). V was trimmed by 5 bases and J by 2 bases, leaving 13 bases between them. The CDR3 sequence: CASSRDLGPYEQYF. CDR3 coding DNA: TGTGCCAGCAGTCGGGACTTGGGGCCCTACGAGCAGTACTTC.

The chain joins TRBV20-1 to TRBJ1-1; D gene ambiguous. CDR3 size: 13 residues. Trimming cost V 3 bases and J 6 bases, with 14 bases left between them. The germline CDR1 and CDR2 sequences are DFQATT and SNEGSKA (reference sequence). The CDR3 bases are TGCAGTGCTAGTCTGCAGATTATAGCTGAAGCTTTCTTT. It translates to CSASLQIIAEAFF.

The V call is TRBV28, the J call TRBJ1-6; D not resolved. CDR3 length: 16 residues. Germline values: CDR1 MDHEN, CDR2 SYDVKM. Trimming shortened V by 3 bases and J by 0 bases, and 9 bases separated the two germline ends. CDR3 coding DNA: TGTGCCAGCAGTTTGGGGAGTAGCTCCTATAATTCACCCCTCCACTTT. Its protein is CASSLGSSSYNSPLHF.

This chain connects TRBV19 to TRBJ2-5, with D perhaps TRBD1 (6 bases). V was clipped by 4 bases and J by 1 base, with 25 bases between them. The CDR3 runs to 19 residues. Germline V gene lookup returns CDR1 LNHDA and CDR2 SQIVND (reference sequence). The CDR3 loop is CASSTAVTAGVGGQETQYF. CDR3 nucleotide sequence: TGTGCCAGTAGTACAGCCGTGACGGCCGGGGTAGGGGGCCAAGAGACCCAGTACTTC. Together with reference TRBV19 and TRBJ2-5, the CDR3 gives the full variable domain: DGGITQSPKYLFRKEGQNVTLSCEQNLNHDAMYWYRQDPGQGLRLIYYSQIVNDFQKGDIAEGYSVSREKKESFPLTVTSAQKNPTAFYLCASSTAVTAGVGGQETQYFGPGTRLLVL.

The V gene is TRBV9, the J gene TRBJ2-5, with TRBD2 identical over 15 bases. CDR1 is SGDLS and CDR2 is YYNGEE in the germline V gene. V was pared by 0 bases and J by 4 bases, with 1 base of the junction left unmatched. This CDR3 is 16 amino acids long. This chain's CDR3 is CASSVGGLAGGETQYF. CDR3 nucleotide sequence: TGTGCCAGCAGCGTAGGGGGACTAGCGGGAGGAGAGACCCAGTACTTC.

V usage is TRBV5-1 and J usage is TRBJ2-1, with a weak D call TRBD1 (6 bases). Trimming left V 3 bases short and J 0 bases short, with 10 bases between. Germline lookup yields CDR1 SGHRS and CDR2 YFSETQ. This CDR3 region has 15 residues. The CDR3: CASSSGQSSYNEQFF. CDR3 sequence (DNA): TGCGCCAGCAGCTCGGGACAAAGCTCCTACAATGAGCAGTTCTTC.

J is TRBJ2-3 and V is TRBV5-6; 8 positions agree with TRBD2. V was pared by 0 bases and J by 2 bases, with 5 bases of the junction left unmatched. The CDR3 covers 16 residues. Germline values: CDR1 SGHDT, CDR2 YYEEEE. The CDR3 DNA follows: TGTGCCAGCAGCTTGGTCGGTAGCGGGAACACAGATACGCAGTATTTT. Translated: CASSLVGSGNTDTQYF. Drawing the rest from reference TRBV5-6 and TRBJ2-3, the complete variable domain is DAGVTQSPTHLIKTRGQQVTLRCSPKSGHDTVSWYQQALGQGPQFIFQYYEEEERQRGNFPDRFSGHQFPNYSSELNVNALLLGDSALYLCASSLVGSGNTDTQYFGPGTRLTVL.

V is TRBV6-1 and J is TRBJ2-2, with TRBD2 matching over 15 bases. The V segment lost 1 base and the J segment 10 bases; nucleotides outside the gene matches: 7. The CDR3 is 17 amino acids. Per germline, CDR1 MNHNS and CDR2 SASEGT. The CDR3 reads CASSEGRTSGRAAELFF. The CDR3 nucleotides read TGTGCCAGCAGTGAAGGGAGGACTAGCGGGAGGGCCGCGGAGCTGTTTTTT.

This clone was observed a few times. The chain combines TRBV2 with TRBJ2-7; D uncertain. Between the trimmed V and J ends, which lost 2 bases and 6 bases, there was a span of 8 bases. Germline V gene data show CDR1 as SNHLY and CDR2 as FYNNEI. This CDR3 contains 12 residues. In nucleotides, the CDR3 is TGTGCCAGCAGTGAATACAGAGGCGAGCAGTACTTC. It codes for CASSEYRGEQYF. The complete variable domain, with remaining parts taken from reference TRBV2 and TRBJ2-7, reads EPEVTQTPSHQVTQMGQEVILRCVPISNHLYFYWYRQILGQKVEFLVSFYNNEISEKSEIFDDQFSVERPDGSNFTLKIRSTKLEDSAMYFCASSEYRGEQYFGPGTRLTVT.

The rearrangement links TRBV25-1 to TRBJ2-1; TRBD2 matches 10 bases. The length of the CDR3 is 16 residues. Germline values: CDR1 MGHDK, CDR2 SYGVNS. V gave up 1 base and J gave up 5 bases; unmatched junction bases: 5. CDR3 residues: CASSESLAGVHNEQFF. CDR3 in DNA: TGTGCCAGCAGTGAATCGCTAGCGGGAGTCCACAATGAGCAGTTCTTC.

The chain couples TRBV4-1 to TRBJ1-3; D is uncertain. The CDR3 length is 14 residues. CDR1 and CDR2 from the germline V gene are MGHRA and YSYEKL. V lost 3 bases and J lost 2, with 8 bases in between. CDR3 sequence (DNA): TGCGCCAGCAGCCAGTGGGGTCCTGGAAACACCATATATTTT. As protein: CASSQWGPGNTIYF.

Only a few counts were recorded for this clone. V and J are TRBV6-5 and TRBJ2-3; a possible D gene is TRBD1 (6 bases). Trimming left V 7 bases short and J 2 bases short, with 13 bases between. CDR1 is MNHEY, CDR2 SVGAGI, per germline. CDR3 length equals 14 residues. The CDR3 coding sequence is TGTGCCAGCAATCCGACAGGCCCCACAGATACGCAGTATTTT. Translation: CASNPTGPTDTQYF.

This chain links TRBV9 with TRBJ2-7; 11 positions match TRBD2. Per the germline V gene, CDR1 is SGDLS and CDR2 is YYNGEE. With 3 bases clipped from V and 2 bases from J, the junction kept 10 bases outside the gene matches. This CDR3 is 17 amino acids long. Written as DNA, the CDR3 is TGTGCCAGCAGCGCAACGGGGGGACTAGCGGCCACCTACGAGCAGTACTTC. It is translated as CASSATGGLAATYEQYF.

The chain has TRBV7-2 and TRBJ2-1; D ambiguous. Trimming removed 5 bases from V and 4 bases from J, with 9 bases in between. CDR3 length equals 13 residues. Germline loops: CDR1 SGHTA, CDR2 FQGNSA. In DNA form, the CDR3 reads TGTGCCAGCAGCCCCGGAGTTTACAATGAGCAGTTCTTC. Translated: CASSPGVYNEQFF.